This TCR beta chain was profiled in a study of T cell responses to AZD1222 COVID-19 vaccine. Study results and caveats: Nearly half of spike-specific TCRs reportedly go after variant regions that carry no mutations.

Unmatched junction bases numbered 7, after V lost 5 bases and J lost 5 bases. CDR3 length: 14 residues. Germline CDR1 is SGHAT and CDR2 is FQNNGV. About this clone itself: Its antigen is still unknown.

Measured with immunoSEQ multiplex PCR; TCRdb has only the in-frame clones, and not every one. The sample consists of around 140,000 clones, around 90% of them appearing once. The genes are TRBV11-2 and TRBJ1-2; 8 bases line up with TRBD1. Sequences were derived from peripheral blood, sampled on day 0 of AZD1222 vaccination. The TCR was taken from an adult in good health. CDR3 coding DNA: TGTGCCAGCAGCCCCCCGGACAGGGCTTATGGCTACACCTTC. Translated: CASSPPDRAYGYTF.